One T cell receptor beta chain is described in this entry. This sample was included in a study of T cell changes during pregnancy in multiple sclerosis. Repertoires were generated with immunoSEQ multiplex PCR, while TCRdb's copy carries only in-frame clones and drops some. The table shows some 69,000 clones, with less than 95% occurring only once. This CDR3 has 16 amino acids. Germline lookup yields CDR1 MDHEN and CDR2 SYDVKM. V lost 5 bases to trimming and J lost 3 bases, with 20 bases between them. The chain links TRBV28 to TRBJ2-7, with D possibly matching TRBD1 (6 bases). Specimen: peripheral blood, collected in the second trimester of pregnancy. The source is a female donor in good health, enrolled as a control in a pregnancy study. The chain's CDR3 is CASSHLSRGHLYEQYF. CDR3 sequence (DNA): TGTGCCAGCAGTCATTTGAGCCGGGGACACCTCTACGAGCAGTACTTC.